Each of the 17 T cell receptor beta chains below was sequenced from the same sample in a study of T cells in women clearing cervical HPV infection. Repertoires were generated with immunoSEQ multiplex PCR, while TCRdb's copy carries only in-frame clones and drops some. This sample's table has around 23,000 clones. The sample consisted of blood buffy coat. These receptors were taken from a woman between 18 and 69 years old with a cervical HPV16 infection that either progressed to CIN3+ or cleared (not recorded which).

Comment on this clone: The read finishes 3 residues shy of the CDR3 end, and the germline J gene is used to complete it. The chain couples TRBV2 to TRBJ2-3, with 10 bases matching TRBD2. Looked up from germline, CDR1 is SNHLY and CDR2 is FYNNEI. V lost 6 bases to trimming and J lost 2 bases; unmatched junction nucleotides: 5. This CDR3 region has 15 residues. The sequenced part of the CDR3 DNA is TGTGCCAGCAGACAAACTAGCGGGAACACAGATACG. It translates to CASRQTSGNTDT. In full, the CDR3 is CASRQTSGNTDTQYF. The complete variable domain, with remaining parts taken from reference TRBV2 and TRBJ2-3, reads EPEVTQTPSHQVTQMGQEVILRCVPISNHLYFYWYRQILGQKVEFLVSFYNNEISEKSEIFDDQFSVERPDGSNFTLKIRSTKLEDSAMYFCASRQTSGNTDTQYFGPGTRLTVL.

Concerning this clone: The read ends 3 residues shy of where the CDR3 ends; the end is completed using the germline J gene. This chain connects TRBV2 to TRBJ1-4; no clear D. CDR1 SNHLY and CDR2 FYNNEI come from the germline V gene. The CDR3 extends over 13 amino acids. The germline V and J ends were trimmed by 7 bases and 2 bases, with 8 bases remaining between them. CDR3 bases read: TGTGCCAGCACCCAGTATACTAATGAAAAA. Translating gives CASTQYTNEK. The CDR3 in its entirety is CASTQYTNEKLFF.

To note about this clone: The read finishes 3 residues shy of the CDR3 end, and the germline J gene is used to complete it. This chain links TRBV20-1 with TRBJ2-3, with D possibly matching TRBD1 (5 bases). This CDR3 spans 14 amino acids. V lost 4 bases and J lost 6, with 17 bases in between. The germline gives CDR1 DFQATT, CDR2 SNEGSKA (reference sequence). The CDR3 is CSAITYRSWDTQYF. The CDR3 bases that were read are TGCAGTGCTATTACGTACAGGAGCTGGGATACG.

Concerning this clone: The CDR3 extends 3 residues past the end of the read, so its final part is completed from the germline J gene. The chain couples TRBV5-5 to TRBJ2-3; D may be TRBD1 (6 bases). CDR1 is SGHKS, CDR2 YYEKEE, per germline (reference sequence). The CDR3 covers 15 residues. Incomplete CDR3 DNA: TGTGCCAGCAGCCCGAACAGGGAACGCAATCAGCCG. It codes for CASSPNRERNQP. The whole CDR3 sequence is CASSPNRERNQPQYF.

CDR3 region: CASSLLENTEAFF. The sequenced CDR3 bases are TGTGCCAGCAGCTTATTAGAGAACACTGAA. The genes are TRBV5-5 and TRBJ1-1; D ambiguous. Coverage ceases 3 residues before the CDR3 finishes, and the germline J gene fills in the end. V was clipped by 2 bases and J by 1 base, with 6 bases between them. This CDR3 is 13 amino acids long. Germline assignment: CDR1 SGHKS and CDR2 YYEKEE (reference sequence).

A word on this clone: The missing CDR3 end, 3 residues past where the read stops, is filled in from the germline J gene. V and J are TRBV7-3 and TRBJ1-1, with D unresolved. The CDR3 loop spans 12 amino acids. From germline, CDR1 is SGHTA and CDR2 FQGTGA. The covered CDR3 bases are TGTGCCGACAAGTTCGTGTACAATGAG. Its protein is CADKFVYNE. From start to end, the CDR3 is CADKFVYNEAFF. Looking up the rest from reference TRBV7-3 and TRBJ1-1 gives the full variable domain: GAGVSQTPSNKVTEKGKYVELRCDPISGHTALYWYRQSLGQGPEFLIYFQGTGAADDSGLPNDRFFAVRPEGSVSTLKIQRTERGDSAVYLCADKFVYNEAFFGQGTRLTVV.

Comment on this clone: The CDR3 end is not reached by the read, which stops 3 residues before it; the germline J gene fills it in. The V and J genes are TRBV30 and TRBJ1-2, with unresolved D. The CDR3 runs 12 residues. CDR1 is GTSNPN and CDR2 is SVGIG in the germline V gene (reference sequence). Trimming left V 2 bases short and J 4 bases short, with 8 bases between. CDR3 residues: CAWSRATYGYTF. The sequenced part of the CDR3 DNA is TGTGCCTGGAGTAGGGCCACCTATGGC.

Its frequency marks this clone as medium-sized. Sequencing ends 3 residues short of the CDR3 end; the germline J gene provides the rest. The chain carries TRBV19 and TRBJ2-2; 10 nucleotides agree with TRBD1. The CDR3 runs 15 residues. Germline V CDR1 and CDR2: LNHDA, SQIVND (reference sequence). Trimming removed 7 bases from V and 6 bases from J; junction bases left unmatched: 8. Incomplete CDR3 DNA: TGTGCCAGTAACACCGGGACAGGGGTATCCGGGGAG. Its protein is CASNTGTGVSGE. The full CDR3 protein is CASNTGTGVSGELFF.

Details on this clone: The read halts 3 residues ahead of the CDR3 end, with the missing end drawn from the germline J gene. The chain joins TRBV7-3 to TRBJ2-7; D not resolved. The germline V and J ends were trimmed by 5 bases and 5 bases, with 19 bases remaining between them. The CDR3 totals 15 residues. The V gene's germline CDR1 is SGHTA and CDR2 FQGTGA. The CDR3 is CASSPTGVNRNEQYF. Partial CDR3 DNA: TGTGCCAGCAGCCCAACGGGTGTAAATCGGAACGAG.

With regard to this clone: The CDR3 end lies 3 residues beyond the end of the read and is filled in from the germline J gene. The chain uses TRBV20-1 and TRBJ2-5, with D possibly TRBD2 on 6 matching bases. Trimming pared 5 bases from V and 4 bases from J, leaving 14 bases between. The CDR3 has 13 residues. Germline CDR1 DFQATT, CDR2 SNEGSKA (reference sequence). Partial CDR3 DNA: TGCAGTGCTGGGGACTCCGGAGGAGAGACC. As protein: CSAGDSGGET. The whole CDR3 sequence is CSAGDSGGETQYF.

Regarding this clone: Sequencing ends 3 residues short of the CDR3 end; the germline J gene provides the rest. This chain links TRBV10-3 with TRBJ1-2; D unclear. Germline CDR1 reads ENHRY; CDR2 reads SYGVKD. Trimming took 11 bases from V and 0 from J, leaving 22 bases between them. The CDR3 contains 16 residues. The covered CDR3 bases are TGTGCCCTCACGGAGGCATCCGACATAGCTAACTATGGC. Translation gives CALTEASDIANYG. The entire CDR3 protein reads CALTEASDIANYGYTF.

A remark on this clone: The DNA ends 3 residues before the CDR3 does, and the rest of the CDR3 is filled in from the germline J gene. The genes are TRBV7-3 and TRBJ2-1, with D perhaps TRBD1 or TRBD2 (7 bases each). Trimming took 10 bases from V and 7 from J, leaving 17 bases between them. This CDR3 region has 13 residues. CDR1 is SGHTA and CDR2 is FQGTGA in the germline V gene. CDR3 residues: CATGRGDRNEQFF. The CDR3 DNA, read in part, is TGTGCCACGGGGAGGGGGGACAGAAATGAG.

CDR3 bases read: TGTGCCATCAGTGACCCCAGCTCTGGAAACACC. This translates into CAISDPSSGNT. The whole CDR3 sequence reads CAISDPSSGNTIYF. The chain couples TRBV10-3 to TRBJ1-3; D gene ambiguous. The CDR3 extends 3 residues past the end of the read, so its final part is completed from the germline J gene. Trimming pared 3 bases from V and 0 bases from J, leaving 6 bases between. This CDR3 has 14 amino acids. The V gene's germline CDR1 is ENHRY and CDR2 SYGVKD.

As for this clone: The read comes to an end 3 residues before the CDR3 does, leaving the germline J gene to fill in the end. The chain combines TRBV20-1 with TRBJ1-3, with TRBD1 as a possible D gene (6 bases). Germline loops: CDR1 DFQATT, CDR2 SNEGSKA (reference sequence). The CDR3 extends over 15 amino acids. V was clipped by 3 bases and J by 0 bases, with 12 bases between them. CDR3 residues: CSASTGQYSGNTIYF. The CDR3 bases that were read are TGCAGTGCTAGCACGGGACAATACTCTGGAAACACC.

As for this clone: The read ends 3 residues shy of where the CDR3 ends; the end is completed using the germline J gene. The gene calls are TRBV2 and TRBJ1-1, with 10 nucleotides matching TRBD1. The CDR3 runs to 17 residues. Germline loops: CDR1 SNHLY, CDR2 FYNNEI. After removal of 6 bases from V and 1 base from J, the junction contained 11 bases not matched to a gene. Incomplete CDR3 DNA: TGTGCCAGCAGCCTAGACAGGGGGCGAGGATCGAACACTGAA. It translates to CASSLDRGRGSNTE. The whole CDR3 region reads CASSLDRGRGSNTEAFF.

With regard to this clone: The CDR3 goes on 3 residues after the read ends, and that part is filled in from the germline J gene. The chain carries TRBV7-8 and TRBJ2-2; D is possibly TRBD1 (5 bases). The CDR3 contains 14 residues. Germline values: CDR1 SGHVS, CDR2 FQNEAQ. CDR3 residues: CASSLTTANEKLFF. Partial CDR3 DNA: TGTGCCAGCAGCCTTACGACAGCTAATGAAAAG.

In regard to this clone: The sequence runs out 3 residues before the end of the CDR3; the remainder is reconstructed from the germline J gene. The chain recombines TRBV5-8 with TRBJ2-3; 9 bases align to TRBD2. J gave up 4 bases and V 0 bases, and 0 bases lay outside the gene matches. Germline V CDR1 and CDR2: SGHTS, YDEGEE. CDR3 length: 14 residues. The CDR3 reads CASSLGLAADTQYF. The part of the CDR3 DNA that was read is TGTGCCAGCAGCTTGGGACTAGCGGCAGATACG.